This is a list of T cell receptor beta chains from one sample in a study of T cell responses to AZD1222 COVID-19 vaccine. The method was immunoSEQ multiplex PCR; TCRdb's version includes in-frame clones alone and lacks a portion of them. The repertoire holds approximately 70,000 clones, with around 86% as singletons. The sequencing used peripheral blood, collected on day 0 of AZD1222 vaccination. The origin of the receptors is an adult in good health. CDR3s include the opening cysteine and the closing phenylalanine or tryptophan. A D gene is named only where the DNA matches it firmly. Not every row has a clone size; where given, it reads once, few, many or a size class.

D gene	clone size	V gene	J gene	CDR3 DNA	CDR3 protein
NA	few	TRBV5-1	TRBJ2-2	TGCGCCAGCAGCAATACAGGGACGAACACCGGGGAGCTGTTTTTT	CASSNTGTNTGELFF
NA	NA	TRBV29-1	TRBJ2-2	TGCAGCGGCGGAACAGGAGGCAACACCGGGGAGCTGTTTTTT	CSGGTGGNTGELFF
NA	once	TRBV11-2	TRBJ1-3	TGTGCCAGCAGCTTAGATCTAACGAGTCTGGGGCCTGGAAACACCATATATTTT	CASSLDLTSLGPGNTIYF
TRBD2	NA	TRBV13	TRBJ2-3	TGTGCCAGCAGCTTAGGGAGCGGGGGGCGCACAGATACGCAGTATTTT	CASSLGSGGRTDTQYF
TRBD1	NA	TRBV6-4	TRBJ1-1	TGTGCCAGCAGTAGCGACCGGGACAGCGGTCAAGCTTTCTTT	CASSSDRDSGQAFF
TRBD1	NA	TRBV27	TRBJ1-6	TGTGCCAGCAGTTTAGGGACAGGGGGGGATTCACCCCTCCACTTT	CASSLGTGGDSPLHF
NA	once	TRBV7-2	TRBJ2-1	TGTGCCAGCAGCGGAAGGGGAATTAATGAGCAGTTCTTC	CASSGRGINEQFF
NA	NA	TRBV5-1	TRBJ1-4	TGCGCCAGCAGCTTGGTCGGGGCGAACGAAAAACTGTTTTTT	CASSLVGANEKLFF
TRBD1	NA	TRBV18	TRBJ1-2	TGTGCCAGCTCACGAGACAGGGACGGCTACACCTTC	CASSRDRDGYTF
NA	NA	TRBV20-1	TRBJ2-7	TGCAGTGCTAGTTTTGCCGGGTTCGACGAGCAGTACTTC	CSASFAGFDEQYF
TRBD1	NA	TRBV29-1	TRBJ1-2	TGCAGCACCAGGGACAGGGAGAACTATGGCTACACCTTC	CSTRDRENYGYTF
NA	NA	TRBV9	TRBJ2-1	TGTGCCAGCAGCGCCACCTTCTACAATGAGCAGTTCTTC	CASSATFYNEQFF
TRBD2	NA	TRBV28	TRBJ2-7	TGTGCCAGCAGTCGGGGGGACGCCGTTTCCTACGAGCAGTACTTC	CASSRGDAVSYEQYF
TRBD1	few	TRBV6-6	TRBJ2-5	TGTGCCAGCAGCAACCGGGACAGGGGGCTTCAAGAGACCCAGTACTTC	CASSNRDRGLQETQYF
NA	NA	TRBV19	TRBJ2-7	TGTGCCAGTAGTATTAAAGAACAGGGAGTGGGGGAGCAGTACTTC	CASSIKEQGVGEQYF
NA	once	TRBV19	TRBJ1-5	TGTGCCAGTAGTACCCTCCTTAGGGGTCAGCCCCAGCATTTT	CASSTLLRGQPQHF
NA	NA	TRBV7-3	TRBJ2-3	TGTGCCAGCAGCCCAGGGATCACAGATACGCAGTATTTT	CASSPGITDTQYF
NA	NA	TRBV27	TRBJ1-3	TGTGCCAGCAGTTTCGGACCGAGGACAACTGGAAACACCATATATTTT	CASSFGPRTTGNTIYF
NA	NA	TRBV15	TRBJ2-1	TGTGCCACCAGCAGAGAATACAATGAGCAGTTCTTC	CATSREYNEQFF
TRBD1	NA	TRBV15	TRBJ1-1	TGTGCCACCAGAGAGACAGGGGGTCGACGAGTGGACACTGAAGCTTTCTTT	CATRETGGRRVDTEAFF
NA	NA	TRBV30	TRBJ2-1	TGTGCCTGGACCGGGGGCTACAATGAGCAGTTCTTC	CAWTGGYNEQFF
TRBD1	NA	TRBV28	TRBJ2-2	TGTGCCAGCAGTCTAAACCAGGGGGCTGGCACCGGGGAGCTGTTTTTT	CASSLNQGAGTGELFF
NA	few	TRBV4-3	TRBJ1-6	TGCGCCAGCAGCGTTAGTACAGGGAGCTCCTATAATTCACCCCTCCACTTT	CASSVSTGSSYNSPLHF
TRBD1	NA	TRBV15	TRBJ2-1	TGTGCCACCAGCAGTCCTCCGGGACAGGGGGCGCGTTTTGGGAATGAGCAGTTCTTC	CATSSPPGQGARFGNEQFF
NA	NA	TRBV6-5	TRBJ1-1	TGTGCCAGCAGTTACCCGGACAGTGAAGCTTTCTTT	CASSYPDSEAFF
NA	NA	TRBV7-3	TRBJ1-1	TGTGCCAGCAGCTTAGAGGCCAGGGGCACTGAAGCTTTCTTT	CASSLEARGTEAFF
NA	NA	TRBV10-1	TRBJ2-1	TGCGCCAGCAGTGAAGGGACACCGTACAATGAGCAGTTCTTC	CASSEGTPYNEQFF
TRBD1	NA	TRBV29-1	TRBJ1-4	TGCAGCGTTGTGGGACAGACTAATGAAAAACTGTTTTTT	CSVVGQTNEKLFF
NA	once	TRBV27	TRBJ1-4	TGTGCCACCTCATGGCAGGGAGGGGAAAAACTGTTTTTT	CATSWQGGEKLFF
TRBD2	NA	TRBV28	TRBJ2-1	TGTGCCACGGCGGGACTAGCGGGGGAATACAATGAGCAGTTCTTC	CATAGLAGEYNEQFF
NA	NA	TRBV5-4	TRBJ1-5	TGTGCCAGCAGCTTACAAGGCAATCAGCCCCAGCATTTT	CASSLQGNQPQHF
NA	NA	TRBV6-5	TRBJ2-7	TGTGCTAGCAGTTTCGGGTACGAGCAGTACTTC	CASSFGYEQYF
NA	NA	TRBV28	TRBJ2-1	TGTGCCGCAGGGGTTAGGAATGAGCAGTTCTTC	CAAGVRNEQFF
NA	NA	TRBV11-2	TRBJ1-2	TGTGCCAGCAGCTTAGCACCCAGGGGTGGCGGCTACACCTTC	CASSLAPRGGGYTF
NA	NA	TRBV7-7	TRBJ2-5	TGTGCCAGCAGCCCCAGGGTTTTGGGCCAAGAGACCCAGTACTTC	CASSPRVLGQETQYF
NA	NA	TRBV7-7	TRBJ2-2	TGTGCCAGCAGCCTCGGGACAACGAACACCGGGGAGCTGTTTTTT	CASSLGTTNTGELFF
NA	NA	TRBV9	TRBJ1-1	TGTGCCAGCAGCGTAGATGAGGGGCGAAGTGAAGCTTTCTTT	CASSVDEGRSEAFF